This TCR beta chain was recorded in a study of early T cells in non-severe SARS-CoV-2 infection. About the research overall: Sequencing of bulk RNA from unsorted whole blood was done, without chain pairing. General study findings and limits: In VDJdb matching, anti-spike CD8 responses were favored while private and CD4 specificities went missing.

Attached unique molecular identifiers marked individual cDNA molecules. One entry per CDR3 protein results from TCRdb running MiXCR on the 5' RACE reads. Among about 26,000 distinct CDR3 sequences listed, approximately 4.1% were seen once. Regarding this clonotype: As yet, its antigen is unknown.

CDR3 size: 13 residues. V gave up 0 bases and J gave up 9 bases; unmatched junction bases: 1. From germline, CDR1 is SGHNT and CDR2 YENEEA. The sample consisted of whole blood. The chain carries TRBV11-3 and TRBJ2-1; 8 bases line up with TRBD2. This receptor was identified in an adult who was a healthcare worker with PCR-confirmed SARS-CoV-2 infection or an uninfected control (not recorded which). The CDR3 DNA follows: TGTGCCAGCAGCTTAGAGCGGGAGGTTGAGCAGTTCTTC. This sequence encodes CASSLEREVEQFF.